In its sample, the clone carrying this T cell receptor (beta chain) was seen once. Clones were sequenced by immunoSEQ multiplex PCR, and TCRdb holds only the in-frame ones, with some missing. The table lists 190,000 or so clones, more than 70% of them singletons. The data were obtained in a study of blood T cell repertoires in COVID-19. Turning to the study itself: Sites across the United States, Italy and Spain contributed samples from acute and convalescent COVID-19. PBMCs, B-cell-depleted T cells, or T cells were the source of the cDNA or gDNA that made up the material.

CDR1 and CDR2 from the germline V gene are SEHNR and FQNEAQ (reference sequence). The CDR3 sequence is 10 residues long. Trimming stripped 8 bases from V and 9 bases from J, with 8 bases between. The clonotype comes from a woman in her 30s with acute or convalescent COVID-19. The material sequenced was peripheral blood. The chain couples TRBV7-9 to TRBJ2-1; no definite D call. CDR3 region: CASGAGEQFF. CDR3 bases: TGTGCCAGCGGAGCCGGTGAGCAGTTCTTC.